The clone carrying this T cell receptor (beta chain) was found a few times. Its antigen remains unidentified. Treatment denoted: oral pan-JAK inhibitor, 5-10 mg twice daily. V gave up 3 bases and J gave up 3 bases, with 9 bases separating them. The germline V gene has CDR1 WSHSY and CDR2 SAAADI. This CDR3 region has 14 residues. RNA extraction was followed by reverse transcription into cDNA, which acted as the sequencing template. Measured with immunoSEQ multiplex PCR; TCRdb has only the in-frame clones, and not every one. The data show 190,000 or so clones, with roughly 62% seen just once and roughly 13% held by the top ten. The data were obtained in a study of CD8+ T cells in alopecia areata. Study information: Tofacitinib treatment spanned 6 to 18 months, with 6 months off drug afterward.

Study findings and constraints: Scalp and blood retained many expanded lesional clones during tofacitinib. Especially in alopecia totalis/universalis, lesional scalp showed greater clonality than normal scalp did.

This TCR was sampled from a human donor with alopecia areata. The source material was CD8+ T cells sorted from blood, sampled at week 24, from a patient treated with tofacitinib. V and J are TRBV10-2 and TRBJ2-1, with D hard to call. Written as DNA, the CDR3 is TGCGCCAGCAGTGAAGATTACCTCTACAATGAGCAGTTCTTC. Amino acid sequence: CASSEDYLYNEQFF.